Shown below are 15 T cell receptor beta chains from a single sample sequenced in a study of T cells in Graves' hyperthyroidism and ophthalmopathy. TCR beta CDR3 sequences were amplified from RNA transcripts. Primed by the HTBI set, a first-round RT-PCR was run on the TCR CDR3. TCRdb re-called the multiplex PCR reads with MiXCR, one entry per CDR3 protein. The sample has about 720,000 distinct CDR3 sequences, about 16% seen once. The sequenced sample consisted of blood. All receptors derive from a man aged 18 to 29 with Graves' hyperthyroidism.

The V gene is TRBV20-1, the J gene TRBJ2-1; 15 bases fit TRBD2. The CDR3 has 19 residues. The germline V gene encodes CDR1 DFQATT and CDR2 SNEGSKA (reference sequence). V gave up 0 bases and J gave up 4 bases; unmatched junction bases: 10. CDR3 residues: CSARDGTGLAGGEYNEQFF. As DNA, the CDR3 is TGCAGTGCTAGAGACGGGACAGGACTAGCGGGAGGGGAATACAATGAGCAGTTCTTC.

This clonotype came up many times. V gene TRBV28 combines with J gene TRBJ2-7; 7 nucleotides line up with TRBD1. Germline loops: CDR1 MDHEN, CDR2 SYDVKM. V gave up 6 bases and J gave up 4 bases; unmatched junction bases: 6. The CDR3 runs to 13 residues. CDR3 protein: CASRPTGNYEQYF. The CDR3 coding sequence is TGTGCCAGCAGACCGACAGGGAATTACGAGCAGTACTTC.

This clonotype was counted ten times or more. The chain joins TRBV11-2 to TRBJ1-2; a possible D gene is TRBD1 (6 bases). The germline gives CDR1 SGHAT, CDR2 FQNNGV. V lost 7 bases to trimming and J lost 2 bases, with 11 bases between them. This CDR3 contains 13 residues. The CDR3 nucleotides are TGTGCCAGCACCGAGACAGGAAACTATGGCTACACCTTC. Its protein product is CASTETGNYGYTF.

This clonotype was detected many times. The chain is built from TRBV29-1 and TRBJ2-5; a possible D gene is TRBD2 (6 bases). The V gene's germline CDR1 is SQVTM and CDR2 ANQGSEA. This CDR3 has 15 amino acids. V lost 3 bases and J lost 2, with 16 bases in between. CDR3 amino acids: CSVEVGLHAQETQYF. The CDR3 nucleotides are TGCAGCGTTGAGGTCGGACTACACGCTCAAGAGACCCAGTACTTC.

There are a few counts of this clonotype. J is TRBJ1-5 and V is TRBV28; D uncertain. Germline CDR1 and CDR2: MDHEN and SYDVKM. The CDR3 runs to 13 residues. V was trimmed by 6 bases and J by 0 bases, leaving 6 bases between them. CDR3 in amino acids: CASRDHSNQPQHF. The CDR3 DNA is TGTGCCAGCAGGGACCATAGCAATCAGCCCCAGCATTTT. Full variable domain (outside the CDR3, taken from reference TRBV28 and TRBJ1-5): DVKVTQSSRYLVKRTGEKVFLECVQDMDHENMFWYRQDPGLGLRLIYFSYDVKMKEKGDIPEGYSVSREKKERFSLILESASTNQTSMYLCASRDHSNQPQHFGDGTRLSIL.

This clonotype was detected ten times or more. This chain uses TRBV7-8 with TRBJ1-2, with D perhaps TRBD1 (5 bases). This CDR3 spans 17 amino acids. The germline CDR1 and CDR2 sequences are SGHVS and FQNEAQ. Trimming shortened V by 1 base and J by 3 bases, and 18 bases separated the two germline ends. The CDR3 reads CASSLVPPGTSHYGYTF. In DNA, the CDR3 is TGTGCCAGCAGCTTAGTCCCTCCAGGGACCTCTCACTATGGCTACACCTTC.

This clonotype has only a few counts. The chain is built from TRBV4-1 and TRBJ2-5; 7 bases line up with TRBD2. There are 15 residues in the CDR3. Per the germline V gene, CDR1 is MGHRA and CDR2 is YSYEKL. V was clipped by 11 bases and J by 5 bases; unmatched bases: 17. Written as DNA, the CDR3 is TGCGCCTCAGCTCGAACGGCGGGAGTGAGGGAGACCCAGTACTTC. Its translation: CASARTAGVRETQYF.

This clonotype was detected ten times or more. The rearrangement uses TRBV28 and TRBJ2-1; TRBD1 matches at 9 bases. Germline CDR1 and CDR2: MDHEN and SYDVKM. The CDR3 is 13 residues long. With V trimmed by 7 bases and J by 8 bases, 6 bases remained unmatched. CDR3 residues: CASNPTGGDEQFF. In nucleotides, the CDR3 is TGTGCCAGCAACCCGACAGGGGGGGATGAGCAGTTCTTC.

Ten or more counts support this clonotype. V gene TRBV29-1 combines with J gene TRBJ2-3; TRBD1 matches 7 bases. CDR1 and CDR2 from the germline V gene are SQVTM and ANQGSEA. V dropped 1 base and J dropped 1; count of bases not matched to a gene: 8. The length of the CDR3 is 16 residues. The CDR3 region has the DNA TGCAGCGTTGAAGGAGTCGTCGACAGGGGCACAGATACGCAGTATTTT. It translates to CSVEGVVDRGTDTQYF.

Note on this clonotype: A read error may explain this, as a much larger clone is one base away. The genes are TRBV5-1 and TRBJ2-1; 9 nucleotides agree with TRBD2. Per the germline V gene, CDR1 is SGHRS and CDR2 is YFSETQ. This CDR3 has 16 amino acids. After removal of 1 base from V and 3 bases from J, the junction contained 5 bases not matched to a gene. CDR3 DNA sequence: TGCGCCAGCAGCTTGTTACTGACTAGCGGCTACAATGAGCAGTTCTTC. Its protein is CASSLLLTSGYNEQFF.

This clonotype was observed once. The rearrangement joins TRBV24-1 to TRBJ2-1, with D perhaps given as TRBD1 or TRBD2 (5 bases each). The CDR3 sequence is 16 residues long. CDR1 and CDR2 (germline): KGHDR, SFDVKD. Trimming took 6 bases from V and 9 from J, leaving 23 bases between them. This CDR3 reads CATSLPRGDLGSEQFF. CDR3 sequence (DNA): TGTGCCACCAGTTTGCCTAGGGGAGACCTTGGATCTGAGCAGTTCTTC.

This clonotype has a count of ten or more. The V gene is TRBV18, the J gene TRBJ2-1, with 9 bases matching TRBD2. The CDR3 loop spans 15 amino acids. Per germline, CDR1 KGHSH and CDR2 LQKENI. J lost 6 bases, V lost 0 bases, and 3 bases had no gene match. The CDR3 here is CASSPPVSGSNEQFF. CDR3 sequence (DNA): TGTGCCAGCTCACCACCGGTTAGCGGGAGCAATGAGCAGTTCTTC. Full variable domain (remainder filled in from reference TRBV18 and TRBJ2-1): NAGVMQNPRHLVRRRGQEARLRCSPMKGHSHVYWYRQLPEEGLKFMVYLQKENIIDESGMPKERFSAEFPKEGPSILRIQQVVRGDSAAYFCASSPPVSGSNEQFFGPGTRLTVL.

The J gene is TRBJ2-3, the V gene TRBV20-1, with a tentative D call TRBD1 (7 bases). The V end was cut by 6 bases, the J end by 3 bases, with 13 bases between. CDR3 size: 13 residues. From germline, CDR1 is DFQATT and CDR2 SNEGSKA (reference sequence). CDR3 sequence (DNA): TGCAGTGCCGCGGGACAGCTAACAGATACGCAGTATTTT. It yields the protein CSAAGQLTDTQYF.

Concerning this clonotype itself: A read error is possible here, since a much larger clone lies one base away. This rearrangement joins TRBV20-1 to TRBJ2-5, with no clear D. The length of the CDR3 is 14 residues. Trimming shortened V by 6 bases and J by 3 bases, and 17 bases separated the two germline ends. Germline loops: CDR1 DFQATT, CDR2 SNEGSKA (reference sequence). The CDR3 coding sequence is TGCAGTGCCCACGTGGGTAGCAGGAAAGAGACCCAGTACTTC. It is translated as CSAHVGSRKETQYF.

This clonotype came up a few times. J is TRBJ2-3 and V is TRBV9, with D possibly called TRBD1 or TRBD2 (5 bases each). V was clipped by 2 bases and J by 11 bases, with 12 bases between them. CDR3 length equals 12 residues. Germline V gene data show CDR1 as SGDLS and CDR2 as YYNGEE. CDR3 protein: CASSVLLGEQYF. CDR3 DNA sequence: TGTGCCAGCAGCGTCCTACTAGGGGAGCAGTATTTT.